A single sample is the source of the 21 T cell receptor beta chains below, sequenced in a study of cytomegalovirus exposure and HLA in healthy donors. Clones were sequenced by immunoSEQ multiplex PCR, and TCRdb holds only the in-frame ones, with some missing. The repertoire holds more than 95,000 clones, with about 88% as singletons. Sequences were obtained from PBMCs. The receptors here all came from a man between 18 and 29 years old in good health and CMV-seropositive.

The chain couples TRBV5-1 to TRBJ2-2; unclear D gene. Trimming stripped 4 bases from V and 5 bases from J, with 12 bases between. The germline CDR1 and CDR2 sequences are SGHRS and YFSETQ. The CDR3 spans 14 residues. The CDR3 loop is CASSPLGRTGELFF. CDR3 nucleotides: TGCGCCAGCAGCCCTCTCGGCAGGACCGGGGAGCTGTTTTTT. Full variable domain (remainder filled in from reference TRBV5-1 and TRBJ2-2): KAGVTQTPRYLIKTRGQQVTLSCSPISGHRSVSWYQQTPGQGLQFLFEYFSETQRNKGNFPGRFSGRQFSNSRSEMNVSTLELGDSALYLCASSPLGRTGELFFGEGSRLTVL.

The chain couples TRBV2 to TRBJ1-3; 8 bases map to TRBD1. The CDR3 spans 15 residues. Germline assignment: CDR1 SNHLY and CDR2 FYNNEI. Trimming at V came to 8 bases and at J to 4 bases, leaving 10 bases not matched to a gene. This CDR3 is CASGNRGTTGNTIYF. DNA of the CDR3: TGTGCCAGCGGCAACAGGGGGACGACCGGAAACACCATATATTTT. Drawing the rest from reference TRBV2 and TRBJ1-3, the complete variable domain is EPEVTQTPSHQVTQMGQEVILRCVPISNHLYFYWYRQILGQKVEFLVSFYNNEISEKSEIFDDQFSVERPDGSNFTLKIRSTKLEDSAMYFCASGNRGTTGNTIYFGEGSWLTVV.

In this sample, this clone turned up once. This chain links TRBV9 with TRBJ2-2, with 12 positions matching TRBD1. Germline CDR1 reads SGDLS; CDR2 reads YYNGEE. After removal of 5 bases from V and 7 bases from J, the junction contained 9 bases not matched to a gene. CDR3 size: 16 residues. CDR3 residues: CASSDPGQGAYGELFF. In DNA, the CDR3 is TGTGCCAGCAGTGATCCGGGACAGGGGGCGTACGGGGAGCTGTTTTTT.

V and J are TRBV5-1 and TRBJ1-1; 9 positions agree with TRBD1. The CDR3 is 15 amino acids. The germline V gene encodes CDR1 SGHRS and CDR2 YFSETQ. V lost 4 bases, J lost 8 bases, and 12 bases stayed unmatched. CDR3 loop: CASSTTGGKPAEAFF. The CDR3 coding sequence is TGCGCCAGCAGCACGACAGGGGGTAAACCGGCGGAAGCTTTCTTT.

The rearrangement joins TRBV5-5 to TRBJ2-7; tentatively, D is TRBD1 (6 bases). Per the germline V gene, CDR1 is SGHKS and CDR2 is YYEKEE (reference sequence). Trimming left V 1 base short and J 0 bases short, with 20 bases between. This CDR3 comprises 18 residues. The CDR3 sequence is CASSLNDRPRLSSYEQYF. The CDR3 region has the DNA TGTGCCAGCAGCTTGAATGACAGGCCGAGATTGAGCTCCTACGAGCAGTACTTC. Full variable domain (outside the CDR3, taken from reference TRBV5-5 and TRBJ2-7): DAGVTQSPTHLIKTRGQQVTLRCSPISGHKSVSWYQQVLGQGPQFIFQYYEKEERGRGNFPDRFSARQFPNYSSELNVNALLLGDSALYLCASSLNDRPRLSSYEQYFGPGTRLTVT.

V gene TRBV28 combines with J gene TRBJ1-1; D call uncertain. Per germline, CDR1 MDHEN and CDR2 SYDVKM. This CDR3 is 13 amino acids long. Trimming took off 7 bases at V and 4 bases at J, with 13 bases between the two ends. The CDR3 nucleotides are TGTGCCAGCAAACTCGGGGTAGGCACTGAAGCTTTCTTT. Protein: CASKLGVGTEAFF.

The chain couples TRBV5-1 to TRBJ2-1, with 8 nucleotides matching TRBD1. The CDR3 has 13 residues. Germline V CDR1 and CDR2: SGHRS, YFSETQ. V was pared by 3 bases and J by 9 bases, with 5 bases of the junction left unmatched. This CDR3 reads CASSSQGAGEQFF. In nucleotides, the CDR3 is TGCGCCAGCAGCTCGCAGGGGGCGGGTGAGCAGTTCTTC.

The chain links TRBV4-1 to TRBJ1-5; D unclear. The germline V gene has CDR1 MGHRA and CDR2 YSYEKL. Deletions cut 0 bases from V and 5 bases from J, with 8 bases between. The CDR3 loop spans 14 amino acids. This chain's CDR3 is CASSQELSYQPQHF. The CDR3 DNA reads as TGCGCCAGCAGCCAAGAGTTGAGTTATCAGCCCCAGCATTTT.

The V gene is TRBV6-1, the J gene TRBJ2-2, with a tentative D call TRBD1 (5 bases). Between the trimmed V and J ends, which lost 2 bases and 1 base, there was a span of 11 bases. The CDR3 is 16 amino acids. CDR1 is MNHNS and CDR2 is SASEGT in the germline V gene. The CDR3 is CASSEQGRRNTGELFF. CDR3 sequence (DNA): TGTGCCAGCAGTGAACAGGGCAGGCGGAACACCGGGGAGCTGTTTTTT.

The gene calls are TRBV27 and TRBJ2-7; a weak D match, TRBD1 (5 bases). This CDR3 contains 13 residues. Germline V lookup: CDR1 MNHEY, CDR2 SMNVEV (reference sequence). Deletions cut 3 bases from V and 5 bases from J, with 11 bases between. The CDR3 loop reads CASSFRWGDEQYF. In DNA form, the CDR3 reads TGTGCCAGCAGTTTTCGTTGGGGCGACGAGCAGTACTTC.

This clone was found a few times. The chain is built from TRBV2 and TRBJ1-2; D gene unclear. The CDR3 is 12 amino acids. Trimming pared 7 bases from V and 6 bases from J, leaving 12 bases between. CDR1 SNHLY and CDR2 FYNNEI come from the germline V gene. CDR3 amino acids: CASNTVRDGYTF. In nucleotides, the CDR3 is TGTGCCAGCAATACTGTTCGGGATGGCTACACCTTC.

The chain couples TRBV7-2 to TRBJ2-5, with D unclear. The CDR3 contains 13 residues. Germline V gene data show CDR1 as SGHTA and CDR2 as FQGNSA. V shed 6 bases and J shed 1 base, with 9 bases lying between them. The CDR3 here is CASSNRVQETQYF. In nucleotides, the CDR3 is TGTGCCAGCAGTAACCGGGTCCAAGAGACCCAGTACTTC.

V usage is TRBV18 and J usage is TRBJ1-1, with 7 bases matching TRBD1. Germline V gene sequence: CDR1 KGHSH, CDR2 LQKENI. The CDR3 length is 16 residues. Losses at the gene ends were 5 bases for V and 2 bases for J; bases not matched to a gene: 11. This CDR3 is CASSRDRQNFNTEAFF. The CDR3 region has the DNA TGTGCCAGCTCAAGGGACAGACAAAACTTTAACACTGAAGCTTTCTTT.

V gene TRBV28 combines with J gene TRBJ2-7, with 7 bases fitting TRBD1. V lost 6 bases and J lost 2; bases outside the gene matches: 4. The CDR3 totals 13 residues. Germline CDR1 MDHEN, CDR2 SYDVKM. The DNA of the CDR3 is TGTGCCAGCAGCCTACAGGGGACCTACGAGCAGTACTTC. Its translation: CASSLQGTYEQYF.

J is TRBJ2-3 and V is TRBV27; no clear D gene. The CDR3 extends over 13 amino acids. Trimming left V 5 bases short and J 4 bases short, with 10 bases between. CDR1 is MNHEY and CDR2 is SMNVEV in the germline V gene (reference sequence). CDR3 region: CASSPFEADTQYF. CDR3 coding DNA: TGTGCCAGCAGTCCCTTTGAGGCAGATACGCAGTATTTT.

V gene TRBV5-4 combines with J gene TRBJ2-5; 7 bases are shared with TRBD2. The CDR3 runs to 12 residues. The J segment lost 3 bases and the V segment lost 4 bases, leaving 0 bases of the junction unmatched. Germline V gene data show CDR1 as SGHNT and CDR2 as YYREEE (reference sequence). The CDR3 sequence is CASSLAEETQYF. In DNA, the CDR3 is TGTGCCAGCAGCCTAGCGGAAGAGACCCAGTACTTC.

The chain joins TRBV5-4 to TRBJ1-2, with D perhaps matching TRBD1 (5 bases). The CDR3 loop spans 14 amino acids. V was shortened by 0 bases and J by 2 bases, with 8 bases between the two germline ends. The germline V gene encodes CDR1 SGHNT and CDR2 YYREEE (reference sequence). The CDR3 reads CASSLERGNYGYTF. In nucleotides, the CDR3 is TGTGCCAGCAGCTTGGAAAGGGGAAACTATGGCTACACCTTC.

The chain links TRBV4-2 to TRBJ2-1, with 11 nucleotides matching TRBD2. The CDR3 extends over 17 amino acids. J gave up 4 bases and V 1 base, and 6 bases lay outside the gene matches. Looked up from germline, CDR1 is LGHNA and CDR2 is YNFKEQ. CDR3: CASSQGLAGTPYNEQFF. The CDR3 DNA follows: TGTGCCAGCAGCCAAGGACTAGCGGGGACCCCATACAATGAGCAGTTCTTC.

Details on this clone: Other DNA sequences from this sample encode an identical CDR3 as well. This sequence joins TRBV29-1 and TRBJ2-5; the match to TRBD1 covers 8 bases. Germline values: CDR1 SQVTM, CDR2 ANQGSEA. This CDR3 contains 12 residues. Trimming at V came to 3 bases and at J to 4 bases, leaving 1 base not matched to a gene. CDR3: CSVDRGRETQYF. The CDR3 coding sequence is TGCAGCGTTGACAGGGGGCGAGAGACCCAGTACTTC.

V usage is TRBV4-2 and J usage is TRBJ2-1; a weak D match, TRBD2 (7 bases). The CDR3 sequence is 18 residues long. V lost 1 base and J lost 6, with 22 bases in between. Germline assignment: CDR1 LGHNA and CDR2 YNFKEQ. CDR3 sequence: CASSQAFAGASSSNEQFF. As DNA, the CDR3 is TGTGCCAGCAGCCAAGCCTTTGCGGGGGCCTCTTCGTCCAATGAGCAGTTCTTC.

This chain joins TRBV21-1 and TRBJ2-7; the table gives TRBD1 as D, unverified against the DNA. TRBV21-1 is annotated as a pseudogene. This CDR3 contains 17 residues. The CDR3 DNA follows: TGTGCCAGCAGCCCGGACAGGGGGCCGGGAAGCTCCTACGAGCAGTACTTC. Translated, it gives CASSPDRGPGSSYEQYF.